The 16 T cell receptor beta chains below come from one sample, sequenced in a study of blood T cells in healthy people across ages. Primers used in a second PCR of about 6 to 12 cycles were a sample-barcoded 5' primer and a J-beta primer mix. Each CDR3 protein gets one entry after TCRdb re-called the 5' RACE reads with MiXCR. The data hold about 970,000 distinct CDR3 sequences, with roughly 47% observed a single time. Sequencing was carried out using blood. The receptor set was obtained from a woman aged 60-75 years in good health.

CDR3 in DNA: TGCGCCAGCAGCTTGACTAGCGGTCACTCCCAAGAGACCCAGTACTTC. Translated, it gives CASSLTSGHSQETQYF. The V gene is TRBV5-1, the J gene TRBJ2-5, with 8 bases aligning to TRBD2. Germline lookup yields CDR1 SGHRS and CDR2 YFSETQ. The CDR3 sequence is 16 residues long. The junction had 6 bases not matched to a gene; V was cut back by 1 base and J by 1 base.

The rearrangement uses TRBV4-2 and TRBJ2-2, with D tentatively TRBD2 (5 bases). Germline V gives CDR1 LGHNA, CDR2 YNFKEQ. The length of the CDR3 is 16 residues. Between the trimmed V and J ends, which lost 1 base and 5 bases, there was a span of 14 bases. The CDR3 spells CASSQGAVGDTGELFF. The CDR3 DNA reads TGTGCCAGCAGCCAAGGAGCGGTTGGGGATACCGGGGAGCTGTTTTTT.

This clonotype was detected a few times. The CDR3 sequence: CASKRADHYEQYF. In nucleotides, the CDR3 is TGTGCCAGCAAGCGAGCGGACCACTACGAGCAGTACTTC. The chain carries TRBV7-2 and TRBJ2-7; a possible D gene is TRBD2 (5 bases). This CDR3 comprises 13 residues. V lost 7 bases, J lost 3 bases, and 13 bases lay in between. Germline V gives CDR1 SGHTA, CDR2 FQGNSA.

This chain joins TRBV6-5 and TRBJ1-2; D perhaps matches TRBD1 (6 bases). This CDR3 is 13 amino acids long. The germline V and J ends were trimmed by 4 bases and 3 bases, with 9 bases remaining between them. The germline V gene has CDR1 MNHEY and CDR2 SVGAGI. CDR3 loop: CASSSDRHYGYTF. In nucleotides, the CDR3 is TGTGCCAGCAGTTCCGACAGGCACTATGGCTACACCTTC.

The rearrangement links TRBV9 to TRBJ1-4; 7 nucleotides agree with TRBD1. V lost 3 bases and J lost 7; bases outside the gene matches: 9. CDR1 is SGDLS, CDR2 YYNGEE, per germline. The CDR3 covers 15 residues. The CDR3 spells CASSGQGTVTEKLFF. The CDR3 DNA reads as TGTGCCAGCAGCGGCCAGGGGACAGTCACTGAAAAACTGTTTTTT.

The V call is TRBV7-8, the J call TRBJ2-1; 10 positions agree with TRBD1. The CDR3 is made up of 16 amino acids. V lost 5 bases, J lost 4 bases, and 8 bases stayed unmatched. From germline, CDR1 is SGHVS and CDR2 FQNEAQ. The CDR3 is CASSRRDRGPYNEQFF. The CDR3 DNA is TGTGCCAGCAGCAGGCGGGACAGGGGCCCTTACAATGAGCAGTTCTTC.

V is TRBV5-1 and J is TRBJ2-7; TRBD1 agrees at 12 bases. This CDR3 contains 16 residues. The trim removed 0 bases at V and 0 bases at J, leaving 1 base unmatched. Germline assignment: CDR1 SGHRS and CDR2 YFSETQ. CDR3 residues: CASSLGDRGLSYEQYF. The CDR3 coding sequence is TGCGCCAGCAGCTTGGGGGACAGGGGGCTCTCCTACGAGCAGTACTTC. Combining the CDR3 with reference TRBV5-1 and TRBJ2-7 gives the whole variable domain KAGVTQTPRYLIKTRGQQVTLSCSPISGHRSVSWYQQTPGQGLQFLFEYFSETQRNKGNFPGRFSGRQFSNSRSEMNVSTLELGDSALYLCASSLGDRGLSYEQYFGPGTRLTVT.

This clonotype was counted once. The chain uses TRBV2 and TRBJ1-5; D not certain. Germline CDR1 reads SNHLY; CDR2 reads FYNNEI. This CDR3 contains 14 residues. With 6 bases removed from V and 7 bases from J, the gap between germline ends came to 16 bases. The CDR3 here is CASRGSLARQPQHF. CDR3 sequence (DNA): TGTGCCAGCAGGGGTTCGTTGGCGAGGCAGCCCCAGCATTTT. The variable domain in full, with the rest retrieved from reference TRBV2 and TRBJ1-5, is EPEVTQTPSHQVTQMGQEVILRCVPISNHLYFYWYRQILGQKVEFLVSFYNNEISEKSEIFDDQFSVERPDGSNFTLKIRSTKLEDSAMYFCASRGSLARQPQHFGDGTRLSIL.

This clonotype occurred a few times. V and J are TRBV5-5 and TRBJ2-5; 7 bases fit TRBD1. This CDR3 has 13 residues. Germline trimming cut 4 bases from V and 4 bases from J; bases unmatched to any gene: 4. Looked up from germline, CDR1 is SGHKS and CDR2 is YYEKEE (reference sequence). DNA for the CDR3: TGTGCCAGCAGCGCGACAGGGCGAGAGACCCAGTACTTC. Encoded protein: CASSATGRETQYF.

The CDR3 here is CASSKAYYEQYF. The DNA of the CDR3 is TGCGCCAGCAGTAAGGCTTACTACGAGCAGTACTTC. The rearrangement joins TRBV10-2 to TRBJ2-7; D ambiguous. Germline CDR1 reads WSHSY; CDR2 reads SAAADI. Trimming left V 5 bases short and J 3 bases short, with 8 bases between. This CDR3 contains 12 residues.

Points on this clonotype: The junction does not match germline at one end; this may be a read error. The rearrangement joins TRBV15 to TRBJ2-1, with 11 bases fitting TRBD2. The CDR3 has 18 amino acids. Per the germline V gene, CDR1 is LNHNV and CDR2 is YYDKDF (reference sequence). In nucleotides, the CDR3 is TGTGCCGCCAGCCCCTTTACGATGACTAGCGGGATCTACAATGAGCAGTTCTTC. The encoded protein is CAASPFTMTSGIYNEQFF.

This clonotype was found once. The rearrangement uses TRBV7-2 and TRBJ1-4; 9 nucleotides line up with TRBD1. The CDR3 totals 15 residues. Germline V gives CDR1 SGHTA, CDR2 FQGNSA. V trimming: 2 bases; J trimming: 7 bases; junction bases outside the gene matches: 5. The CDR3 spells CASSLFGTGTEKLFF. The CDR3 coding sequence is TGTGCCAGCAGCTTATTTGGGACAGGGACTGAAAAACTGTTTTTT.

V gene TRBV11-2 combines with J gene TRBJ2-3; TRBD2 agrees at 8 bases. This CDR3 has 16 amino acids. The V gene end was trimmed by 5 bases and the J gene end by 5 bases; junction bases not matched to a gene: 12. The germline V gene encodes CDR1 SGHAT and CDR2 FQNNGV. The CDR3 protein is CASSPPGAGEGDTQYF. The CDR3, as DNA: TGTGCCAGCAGCCCCCCAGGAGCGGGAGAGGGAGATACGCAGTATTTT. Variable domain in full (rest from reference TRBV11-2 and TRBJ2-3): EAGVAQSPRYKIIEKRQSVAFWCNPISGHATLYWYQQILGQGPKLLIQFQNNGVVDDSQLPKDRFSAERLKGVDSTLKIQPAKLEDSAVYLCASSPPGAGEGDTQYFGPGTRLTVL.

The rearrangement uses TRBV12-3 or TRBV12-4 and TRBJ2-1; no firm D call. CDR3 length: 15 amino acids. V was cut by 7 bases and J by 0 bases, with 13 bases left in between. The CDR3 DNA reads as TGTGCCAGCAATCCGGACGGAAGCTCCTACAATGAGCAGTTCTTC. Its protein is CASNPDGSSYNEQFF.

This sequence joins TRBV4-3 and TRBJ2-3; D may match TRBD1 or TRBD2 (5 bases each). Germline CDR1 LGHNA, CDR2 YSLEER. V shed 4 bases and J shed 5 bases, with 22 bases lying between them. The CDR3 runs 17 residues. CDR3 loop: CASSPLRGSVSGDTQYF. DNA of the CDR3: TGCGCCAGCAGCCCGCTGAGGGGATCAGTCTCGGGAGATACGCAGTATTTT.

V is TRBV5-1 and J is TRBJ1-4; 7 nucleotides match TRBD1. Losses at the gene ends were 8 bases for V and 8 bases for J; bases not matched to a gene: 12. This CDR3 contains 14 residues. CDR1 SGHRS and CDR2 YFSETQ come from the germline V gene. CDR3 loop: CASTTGERREKLFF. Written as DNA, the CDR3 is TGCGCCAGTACAACAGGGGAGAGAAGAGAAAAACTGTTTTTT.